The clone carrying this T cell receptor (beta chain) was detected ten times or more. Amplification yielded TCR beta CDR3 regions, with RNA transcripts as the source. When the TCR CDR3 underwent first-round RT-PCR, the HTBI primer set was used. TCRdb recomputed calls from the multiplex PCR reads with MiXCR, one row per CDR3 protein. This sample has about 280,000 distinct CDR3 sequences, with less than 30% found just once. Between the trimmed V and J ends, which lost 5 bases and 7 bases, there was a span of 14 bases. The germline gives CDR1 SGHTA, CDR2 FQGTGA. This CDR3 is built from 13 residues. Extraction of PBMCs used around 9.6 ml of fresh peripheral blood. This specimen belongs to a study of T cells in Graves' hyperthyroidism and ophthalmopathy.

Sequenced sample: blood. The clonotype originates from a man in his forties with Graves' hyperthyroidism that later progressed to Graves' ophthalmopathy. The V and J genes are TRBV7-3 and TRBJ1-1, with D possibly matching TRBD1 (5 bases). The CDR3 DNA sequence: TGTGCCAGCAGCCCAGACAGAGGGAGTGAAGCTTTCTTT. It encodes CASSPDRGSEAFF.